The present T cell receptor (beta chain) was sequenced within a study of blood T cell repertoires in COVID-19. As for the study in general: Donors in the United States, Italy and Spain gave samples during acute or convalescent COVID-19. PBMCs, B-cell-depleted T cells, or T cells were the source of the cDNA or gDNA that made up the material.

CDR3 length equals 11 residues. Trimming left V 4 bases short and J 8 bases short, with 9 bases between. Germline CDR1 is DFQATT and CDR2 is SNEGSKA (reference sequence). Original processing methods: Scientists estimated how many nucleated cells there were by amplifying reference gene primers. Repertoires were generated with immunoSEQ multiplex PCR, while TCRdb's copy carries only in-frame clones and drops some. Clone size and the V and J calls come from that table; the DNA yielded D and trimming. The sample shows 150,000 to 200,000 clones, around four fifths of them seen only once. This receptor was obtained from a human donor in a cohort sampled during active COVID-19. Sequenced material: peripheral blood. This chain connects TRBV20-1 to TRBJ2-1; no clear D. CDR3 DNA sequence: TGCAGTGCTAATCCCGTTCATGAGCAGTTCTTC. Translation gives CSANPVHEQFF.